This T cell receptor (beta chain) was sequenced in a study of blood T cell repertoires in COVID-19. On the study more broadly: Acute and convalescent COVID-19 specimens originated in the United States, Italy and Spain.

In the original analysis: Researchers report that nucleated cell counts were estimated from reference gene primer amplification. Repertoires were generated with immunoSEQ multiplex PCR, while TCRdb's copy carries only in-frame clones and drops some. Clonal size and the V and J genes are those of that table, whereas D and trimming came from the DNA. The data show about 190,000 clones, around nine tenths seen once. This clone was seen only a few times. This TCR came from a man in his late teens or twenties with active or convalescent COVID-19. Sequenced sample: peripheral blood.

For the CDR3, the DNA is TGTGCCAGCAGCGGGGGCGGGGACGTATACGAGCAGTACTTC. It is translated as CASSGGGDVYEQYF. This chain uses TRBV9 with TRBJ2-7, with D tentatively TRBD2 (6 bases). CDR1 and CDR2 (germline): SGDLS, YYNGEE. Trimming removed 3 bases at V and 4 bases at J, with 14 bases between. The CDR3 runs to 14 residues. Combining the CDR3 with reference TRBV9 and TRBJ2-7 gives the whole variable domain DSGVTQTPKHLITATGQRVTLRCSPRSGDLSVYWYQQSLDQGLQFLIQYYNGEERAKGNILERFSAQQFPDLHSELNLSSLELGDSALYFCASSGGGDVYEQYFGPGTRLTVT.